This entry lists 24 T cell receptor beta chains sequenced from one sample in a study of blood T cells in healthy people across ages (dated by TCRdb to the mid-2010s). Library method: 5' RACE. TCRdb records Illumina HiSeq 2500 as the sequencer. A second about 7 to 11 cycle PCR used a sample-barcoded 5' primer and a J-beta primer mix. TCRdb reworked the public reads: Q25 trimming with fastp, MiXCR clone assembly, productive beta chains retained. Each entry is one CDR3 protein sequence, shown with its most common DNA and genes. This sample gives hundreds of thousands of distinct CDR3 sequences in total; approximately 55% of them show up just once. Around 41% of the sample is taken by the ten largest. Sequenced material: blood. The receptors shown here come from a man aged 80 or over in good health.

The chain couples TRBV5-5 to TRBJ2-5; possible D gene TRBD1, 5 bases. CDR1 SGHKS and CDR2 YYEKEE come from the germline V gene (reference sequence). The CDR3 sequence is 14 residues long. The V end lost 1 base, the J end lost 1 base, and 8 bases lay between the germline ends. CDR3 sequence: CASSLSQGQETQYF. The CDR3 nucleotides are TGTGCCAGCAGCTTGAGCCAGGGCCAAGAGACCCAGTACTTC.

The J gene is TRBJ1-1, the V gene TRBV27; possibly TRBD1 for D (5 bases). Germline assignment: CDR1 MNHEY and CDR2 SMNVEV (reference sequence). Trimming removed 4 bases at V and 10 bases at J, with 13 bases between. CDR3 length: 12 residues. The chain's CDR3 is CASSSTRGVAFF. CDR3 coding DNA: TGTGCCAGCAGTTCCACCCGGGGGGTAGCTTTCTTT.

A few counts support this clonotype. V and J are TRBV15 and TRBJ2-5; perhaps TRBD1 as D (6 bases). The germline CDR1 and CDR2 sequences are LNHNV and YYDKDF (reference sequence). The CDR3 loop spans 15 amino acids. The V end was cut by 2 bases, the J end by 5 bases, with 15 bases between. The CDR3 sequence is CATSRTGNTGETQYF. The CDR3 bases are TGTGCCACCAGCAGAACAGGGAACACTGGGGAGACCCAGTACTTC.

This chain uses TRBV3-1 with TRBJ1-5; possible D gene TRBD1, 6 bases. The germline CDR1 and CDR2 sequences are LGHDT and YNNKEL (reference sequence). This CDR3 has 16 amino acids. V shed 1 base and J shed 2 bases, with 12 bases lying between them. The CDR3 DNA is TGTGCCAGCAGCCAAGGCCCCCCAGGGGGCAATCAGCCCCAGCATTTT. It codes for CASSQGPPGGNQPQHF. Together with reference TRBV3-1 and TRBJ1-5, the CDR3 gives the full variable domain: DTAVSQTPKYLVTQMGNDKSIKCEQNLGHDTMYWYKQDSKKFLKIMFSYNNKELIINETVPNRFSPKSPDKAHLNLHINSLELGDSAVYFCASSQGPPGGNQPQHFGDGTRLSIL.

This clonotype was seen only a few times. For the CDR3, the DNA is TGTGCCAGCAGCTTTGGGGGGTCAGATACGCAGTATTTT. Its translation is CASSFGGSDTQYF. The rearrangement joins TRBV7-2 to TRBJ2-3; D possibly corresponds to TRBD2 (6 bases). The CDR3 consists of 13 residues. Germline CDR1 is SGHTA and CDR2 is FQGNSA. V dropped 3 bases and J dropped 4 bases, with 8 bases sitting between them.

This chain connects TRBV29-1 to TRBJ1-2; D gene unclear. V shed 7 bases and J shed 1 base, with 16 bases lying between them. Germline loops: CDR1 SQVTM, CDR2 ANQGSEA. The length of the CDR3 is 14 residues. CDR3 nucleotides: TGCAGCGCCGAAATGGGCGACGGTAACTATGGCTACACCTTC. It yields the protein CSAEMGDGNYGYTF.

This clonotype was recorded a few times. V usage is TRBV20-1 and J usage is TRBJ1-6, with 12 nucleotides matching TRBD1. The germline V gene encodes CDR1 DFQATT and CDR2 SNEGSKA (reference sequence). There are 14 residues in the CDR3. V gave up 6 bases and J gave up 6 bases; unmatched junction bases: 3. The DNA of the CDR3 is TGCAGTGCAAGGGACAGGGGGCGTAATTCACCCCTCCACTTT. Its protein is CSARDRGRNSPLHF.

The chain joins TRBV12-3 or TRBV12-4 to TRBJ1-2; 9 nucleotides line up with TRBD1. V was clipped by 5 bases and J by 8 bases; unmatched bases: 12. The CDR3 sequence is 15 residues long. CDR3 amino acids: CASSPRDRASGGYTF. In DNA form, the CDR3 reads TGTGCCAGCAGTCCCCGGGACAGGGCTTCTGGCGGCTACACCTTC.

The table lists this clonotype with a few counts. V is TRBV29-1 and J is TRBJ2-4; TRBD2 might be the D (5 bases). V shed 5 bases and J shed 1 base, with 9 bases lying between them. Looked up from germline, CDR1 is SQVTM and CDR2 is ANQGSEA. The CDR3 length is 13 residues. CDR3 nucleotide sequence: TGCAGCGTTTTGCCTAGCGCCAAAAACATTCAGTACTTC. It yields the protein CSVLPSAKNIQYF.

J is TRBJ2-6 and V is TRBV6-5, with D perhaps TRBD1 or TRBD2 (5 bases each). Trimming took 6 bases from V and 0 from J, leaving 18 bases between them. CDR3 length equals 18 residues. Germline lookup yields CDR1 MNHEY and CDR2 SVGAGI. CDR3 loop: CASRYGTVKSSGANVLTF. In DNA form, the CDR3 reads TGTGCCAGCAGATACGGGACGGTGAAAAGCTCTGGGGCCAACGTCCTGACTTTC.

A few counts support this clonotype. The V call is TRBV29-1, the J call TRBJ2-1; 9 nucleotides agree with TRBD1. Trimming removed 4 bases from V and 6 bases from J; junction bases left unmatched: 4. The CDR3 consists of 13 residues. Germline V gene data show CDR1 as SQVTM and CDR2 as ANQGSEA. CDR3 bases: TGCAGCGTTGCGGGACAGGGAGGCAATGAGCAGTTCTTC. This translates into CSVAGQGGNEQFF.

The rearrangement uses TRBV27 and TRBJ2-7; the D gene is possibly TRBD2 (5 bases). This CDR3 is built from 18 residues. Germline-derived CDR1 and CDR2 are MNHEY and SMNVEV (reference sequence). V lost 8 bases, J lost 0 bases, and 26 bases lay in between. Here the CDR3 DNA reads TGTGCCAGCGCAAGGAATGAGAGGGTATCACCTTTCTCCTACGAGCAGTACTTC. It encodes CASARNERVSPFSYEQYF.

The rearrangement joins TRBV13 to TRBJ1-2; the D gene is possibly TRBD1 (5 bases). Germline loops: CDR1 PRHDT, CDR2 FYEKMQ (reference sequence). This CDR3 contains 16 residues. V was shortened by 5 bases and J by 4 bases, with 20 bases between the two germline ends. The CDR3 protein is CASSMCVGGGSYGYTF. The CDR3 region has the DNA TGTGCCAGCAGCATGTGCGTTGGCGGGGGGAGCTATGGCTACACCTTC.

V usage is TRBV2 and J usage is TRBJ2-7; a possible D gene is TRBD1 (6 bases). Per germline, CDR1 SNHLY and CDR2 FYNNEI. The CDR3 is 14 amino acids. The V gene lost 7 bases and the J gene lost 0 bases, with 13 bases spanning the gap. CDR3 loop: CASTATGLSYEQYF. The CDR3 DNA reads TGTGCCAGCACCGCTACAGGGCTCTCCTACGAGCAGTACTTC.

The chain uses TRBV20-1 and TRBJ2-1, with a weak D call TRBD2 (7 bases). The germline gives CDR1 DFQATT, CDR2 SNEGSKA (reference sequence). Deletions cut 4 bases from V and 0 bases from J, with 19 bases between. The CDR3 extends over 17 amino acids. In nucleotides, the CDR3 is TGCAGTGCTAACCTTTGGGGGAGGGGGAGCTCCTACAATGAGCAGTTCTTC. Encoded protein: CSANLWGRGSSYNEQFF.

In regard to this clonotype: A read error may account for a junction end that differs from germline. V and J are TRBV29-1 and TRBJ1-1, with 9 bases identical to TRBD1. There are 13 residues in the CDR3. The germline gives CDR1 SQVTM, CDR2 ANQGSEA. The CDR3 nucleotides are TGCTGCGTGGGGACAGGGACTACATATAAAGCTTTCTTT. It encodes CCVGTGTTYKAFF.

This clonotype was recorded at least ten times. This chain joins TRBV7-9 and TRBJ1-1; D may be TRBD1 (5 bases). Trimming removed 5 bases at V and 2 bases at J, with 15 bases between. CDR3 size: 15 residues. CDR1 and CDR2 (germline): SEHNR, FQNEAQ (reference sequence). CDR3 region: CASSPRDLSNTEAFF. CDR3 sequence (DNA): TGTGCCAGCAGCCCCCGGGACCTTAGTAACACTGAAGCTTTCTTT.

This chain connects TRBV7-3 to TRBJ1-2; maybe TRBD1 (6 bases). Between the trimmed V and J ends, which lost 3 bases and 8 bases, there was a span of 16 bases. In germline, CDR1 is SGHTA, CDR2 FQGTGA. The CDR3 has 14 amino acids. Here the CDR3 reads CASSLGSGVRGYTF. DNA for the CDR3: TGTGCCAGCAGCTTGGGATCAGGGGTCCGCGGCTACACCTTC.

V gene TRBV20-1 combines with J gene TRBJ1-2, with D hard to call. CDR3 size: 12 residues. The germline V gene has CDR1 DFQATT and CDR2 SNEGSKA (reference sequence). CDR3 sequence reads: CGGSGEGYGYTF. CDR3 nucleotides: TGCGGTGGCAGTGGGGAGGGCTATGGCTACACCTTC.

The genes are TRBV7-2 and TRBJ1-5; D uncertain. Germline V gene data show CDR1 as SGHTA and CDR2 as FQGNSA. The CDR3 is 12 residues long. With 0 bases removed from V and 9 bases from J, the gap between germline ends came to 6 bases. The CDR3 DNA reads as TGTGCCAGCAGCTTAGCGTCCTTGCCCCAGCATTTT. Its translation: CASSLASLPQHF.

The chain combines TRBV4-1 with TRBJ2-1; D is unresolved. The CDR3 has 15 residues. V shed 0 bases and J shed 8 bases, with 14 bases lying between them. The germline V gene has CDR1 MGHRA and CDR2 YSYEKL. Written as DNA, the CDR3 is TGCGCCAGCAGCCAAGAGGTTTCCGGGCTATATGAGCAGTTCTTC. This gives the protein CASSQEVSGLYEQFF.

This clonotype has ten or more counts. In DNA form, the CDR3 reads TGCAGTGCTAGAGAGGCCAGGACTAGCGGGAGTAGTGAGCAGTTCTTC. This gives the protein CSAREARTSGSSEQFF. V and J are TRBV20-1 and TRBJ2-1; 13 nucleotides line up with TRBD2. This CDR3 contains 16 residues. Germline V CDR1 and CDR2: DFQATT, SNEGSKA (reference sequence). The ends lost 0 bases at V and 9 bases at J; junction bases unmatched: 8.

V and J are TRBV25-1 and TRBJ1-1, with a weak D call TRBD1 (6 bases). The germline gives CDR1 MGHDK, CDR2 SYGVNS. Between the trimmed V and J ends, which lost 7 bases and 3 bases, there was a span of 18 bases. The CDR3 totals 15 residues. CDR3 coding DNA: TGTGCCAGCATGAGTGCCTGGGGGCCCGACACTGAAGCTTTCTTT. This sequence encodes CASMSAWGPDTEAFF.

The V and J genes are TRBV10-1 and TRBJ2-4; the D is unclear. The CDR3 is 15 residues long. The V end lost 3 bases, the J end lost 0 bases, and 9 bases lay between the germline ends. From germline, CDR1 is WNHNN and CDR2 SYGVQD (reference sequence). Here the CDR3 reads CASSDGLLAKNIQYF. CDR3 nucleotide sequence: TGCGCCAGCAGTGATGGGCTACTAGCCAAAAACATTCAGTACTTC.